Sequencing of this T cell receptor (beta chain) was carried out in a study of vaccination effects on CD4 cells after COVID-19. Overall study: Both of the two convalescent patients gave a sample, one 16 days and one a week before vaccination.

In the ViraFEST assay, antigen-specific CD4+ clonotypes were identified by expansion after peptide-pool stimulation. On approximately day 9 of culture, CD4+ T cells were separated out. The person was diagnosed with PCR-confirmed SARS-CoV-2 infection between March and December 2020. Peptides at about 10 ug/ml and IL-2 at 10 IU/ml were added to roughly 2 million PBMC per well. The authors exchanged half the medium for IL-2 medium on days 3 and 7. Study findings and constraints: Infection- and vaccine-induced clones contracted markedly late after vaccination.

Worth noting for this clone: Its antigen is not known.

Sequenced by immunoSEQ multiplex PCR; TCRdb stores in-frame clones only, minus some. This sample has some 40,000 clones, with roughly 73% found just once. The clonotype originates from a human donor who had a prior SARS-CoV-2 infection. This specimen was CD4+ T cells from PBMCs cultured with a peptide pool, taken before COVID-19 vaccination.

CDR3 DNA sequence: TGTGCCAGCAGCTTGGGACAGGGGCTAAACTATGGCTACACCTTC. It is translated as CASSLGQGLNYGYTF. J is TRBJ1-2 and V is TRBV7-9; TRBD1 matches 10 bases. The CDR3 sequence is 15 residues long. Germline-derived CDR1 and CDR2 are SEHNR and FQNEAQ (reference sequence). V lost 3 bases, J lost 2 bases, and 3 bases stayed unmatched.